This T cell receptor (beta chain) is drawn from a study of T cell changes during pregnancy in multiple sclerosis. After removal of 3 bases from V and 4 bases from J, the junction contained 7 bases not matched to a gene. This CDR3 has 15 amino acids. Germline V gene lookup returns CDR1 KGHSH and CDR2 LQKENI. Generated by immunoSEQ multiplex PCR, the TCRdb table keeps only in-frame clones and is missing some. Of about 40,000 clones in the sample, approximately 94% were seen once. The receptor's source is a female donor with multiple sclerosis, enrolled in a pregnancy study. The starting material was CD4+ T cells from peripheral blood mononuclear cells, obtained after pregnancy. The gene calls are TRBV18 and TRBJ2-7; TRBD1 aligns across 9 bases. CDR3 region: CASSPMDRGQYEQYF. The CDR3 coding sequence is TGTGCCAGCTCACCCATGGACAGGGGACAATACGAGCAGTACTTC.